This is a list of T cell receptor beta chains from one sample in a study of human T cells and chemical hapten exposure. TCRdb re-derived calls from the RACE reads in MiXCR, one entry per CDR3 protein. The sample lists more than 300,000 distinct CDR3 sequences; roughly 5% were seen once. The sample here was whole blood, taken in connection with sensitization to the hapten diphenylcyclopropenone (DPC). These receptors were collected from a woman in her forties or fifties with alopecia areata. Some clones in this sample may be carry-over from other donors' samples. CDR3s include the opening cysteine and the closing phenylalanine or tryptophan. Each record gives: V gene, D gene, CDR3 length, J gene, clone size, CDR3 protein, CDR3 DNA. D genes are given only for firm matches. Only some rows state a clone size, as once, few, many or a class for expanded clones.

TRBV20-1,-,11,TRBJ1-2,few,CSATVNYGYTF,TGCAGTGCGACAGTAAACTATGGCTACACCTTC
TRBV20-1,TRBD2,16,TRBJ2-3,many,CSAPSTSGGPADTQYF,TGCAGTGCTCCCTCGACTAGCGGGGGACCGGCAGATACGCAGTATTTT
TRBV3-1,-,15,TRBJ2-1,many,CASSPSLSSYNEQFF,TGTGCCAGCAGCCCATCCCTGAGCTCCTACAATGAGCAGTTCTTC
TRBV7-2,-,14,TRBJ2-2,few,CARAGVVNTGELFF,TGTGCCAGGGCAGGGGTCGTGAACACCGGGGAGCTGTTTTTT
TRBV4-1,TRBD2,17,TRBJ2-4,few,CASSQLAGGLAKNIQYF,TGCGCCAGCAGCCAGTTAGCGGGGGGCTTAGCCAAAAACATTCAGTACTTC
TRBV24-1,TRBD2,16,TRBJ2-1,many,CATSDGRSGRMGEQFF,TGTGCCACCAGTGATGGCCGTAGCGGGAGGATGGGTGAGCAGTTCTTC
TRBV5-4,-,15,TRBJ1-2,few,CASRPSTKEGYGYTF,TGTGCCAGCAGGCCGAGTACAAAGGAAGGCTATGGCTACACCTTC
TRBV5-8,-,17,TRBJ2-3,few,CASSSHMTDATTDTQYF,TGTGCCAGCAGCTCCCACATGACAGACGCTACCACAGATACGCAGTATTTT
TRBV9,TRBD1,16,TRBJ1-2,many,CASSATDRGRYDGYTF,TGTGCCAGCAGCGCCACGGACAGGGGGCGATACGATGGCTACACCTTC
TRBV10-1,TRBD2,15,TRBJ2-7,few,CASSDSGLAGAEQYF,TGCGCCAGCAGTGATAGCGGCCTAGCGGGAGCCGAGCAGTACTTC
TRBV18,-,15,TRBJ2-3,-,CASSPAGQRADTQYF,TGTGCCAGCTCACCCGCCGGACAAAGGGCAGATACGCAGTATTTT
TRBV4-2,-,15,TRBJ1-1,few,CASSQDRVLTTEAFF,TGTGCCAGCAGCCAAGATAGGGTCCTTACCACTGAAGCTTTCTTT
TRBV7-6,-,14,TRBJ2-7,many,CASSPREGAYEQYF,TGTGCCAGCAGCCCCCGGGAGGGGGCATACGAGCAGTACTTC